Shown below are 29 T cell receptor beta chains from a single sample sequenced in a study of blood T cell repertoires in COVID-19. TCRdb's copy holds only in-frame clones and misses some; the assay was immunoSEQ multiplex PCR. The sample lists over 120,000 clones, just under 90% seen once, with 8.5% to 9.5% in the top ten. The sample consisted of peripheral blood. These receptors originate from a woman aged 45 to 65 with active or convalescent COVID-19.

This clone occurred many times. V usage is TRBV12-3 or TRBV12-4 and J usage is TRBJ2-3; no definite D call. The CDR3 is 12 amino acids. V lost 3 bases and J lost 2, with 3 bases in between. In DNA form, the CDR3 reads TGTGCCAGCAGTTTCAACACAGATACGCAGTATTTT. Translating it yields CASSFNTDTQYF.

V gene TRBV7-9 combines with J gene TRBJ2-7, with a tentative D call TRBD1 (5 bases). CDR1 is SEHNR and CDR2 is FQNEAQ in the germline V gene (reference sequence). This CDR3 contains 14 residues. V was shortened by 2 bases and J by 7 bases, with 15 bases between the two germline ends. The CDR3 region has the DNA TGTGCCAGCAGCTTACCGACAGCCCCTGGAGAGCAGTACTTC. As protein: CASSLPTAPGEQYF.

The rearrangement uses TRBV6-2 or TRBV6-3 and TRBJ1-2, with D tentatively TRBD1 (5 bases). Trimming pared 6 bases from V and 2 bases from J, leaving 10 bases between. The CDR3 totals 13 residues. Germline V gene sequence: CDR1 MNHEY, CDR2 SVGEGT. CDR3 nucleotides: TGTGCCAGCAGCCCCTCAGGGAACTATGGCTACACCTTC. The encoded protein is CASSPSGNYGYTF.

V gene TRBV5-1 combines with J gene TRBJ1-3; no firm D call. V was clipped by 4 bases and J by 0 bases, with 5 bases between them. Germline values: CDR1 SGHRS, CDR2 YFSETQ. The CDR3 has 13 residues. Here the CDR3 DNA reads TGCGCCAGCAGCGTAAACTCTGGAAACACCATATATTTT. Protein sequence: CASSVNSGNTIYF.

This chain joins TRBV5-4 and TRBJ1-3, with 8 bases that match TRBD1. From germline, CDR1 is SGHNT and CDR2 YYREEE (reference sequence). V shed 4 bases, J shed 8 bases, and the junction held 5 bases outside the gene matches. The CDR3 contains 13 residues. The CDR3 nucleotides read TGTGCCAGCAGCCCGGACAGGGCGGACACCATATATTTT. The encoded protein is CASSPDRADTIYF. Drawing the rest from reference TRBV5-4 and TRBJ1-3, the complete variable domain is ETGVTQSPTHLIKTRGQQVTLRCSSQSGHNTVSWYQQALGQGPQFIFQYYREEENGRGNFPPRFSGLQFPNYSSELNVNALELDDSALYLCASSPDRADTIYFGEGSWLTVV.

V usage is TRBV27 and J usage is TRBJ1-6, with 11 bases identical to TRBD1. CDR3 length: 13 amino acids. The V and J ends lost 8 bases and 9 bases, in that order; junction bases with no gene match: 3. In germline, CDR1 is MNHEY, CDR2 SMNVEV (reference sequence). The CDR3 coding sequence is TGTGCCAGCTGGGACAGGGGGATTTCACCCCTCCACTTT. Its protein is CASWDRGISPLHF.

The chain has TRBV19 and TRBJ1-1; the D is unclear. V dropped 7 bases and J dropped 0 bases, with 12 bases sitting between them. The V gene's germline CDR1 is LNHDA and CDR2 SQIVND (reference sequence). The CDR3 is 14 residues long. The CDR3, as DNA: TGTGCCAGTAATGACATCACCATGAACACTGAAGCTTTCTTT. This gives the protein CASNDITMNTEAFF.

V usage is TRBV27 and J usage is TRBJ2-7, with TRBD1 as a possible D gene (5 bases). Trimming cost V 5 bases and J 5 bases, with 13 bases left between them. The germline V gene has CDR1 MNHEY and CDR2 SMNVEV (reference sequence). The CDR3 is made up of 13 amino acids. CDR3 nucleotide sequence: TGTGCCAGCAGTCTAACCTTCAGGGACGAGCAGTACTTC. Its protein is CASSLTFRDEQYF.

The chain carries TRBV27 and TRBJ1-2, with 8 positions matching TRBD1. Germline trimming cut 3 bases from V and 3 bases from J; bases unmatched to any gene: 6. The germline CDR1 and CDR2 sequences are MNHEY and SMNVEV (reference sequence). CDR3 length: 15 residues. In nucleotides, the CDR3 is TGTGCCAGCAGTTTTGTAGGACAGGGAGACTATGGCTACACCTTC. It specifies CASSFVGQGDYGYTF.

The rearrangement joins TRBV6-2 or TRBV6-3 to TRBJ1-1, with TRBD1 identical over 9 bases. CDR3 length: 14 amino acids. With 3 bases clipped from V and 11 bases from J, the junction kept 10 bases outside the gene matches. In germline, CDR1 is MNHEY, CDR2 SVGEGT. In DNA form, the CDR3 reads TGTGCCAGCAGTTATTGGGACAGGGTGGACGACGCTTTCTTT. Its translation is CASSYWDRVDDAFF.

This clone was observed once. The genes are TRBV27 and TRBJ2-1; D remains unclear. The germline V gene has CDR1 MNHEY and CDR2 SMNVEV (reference sequence). This CDR3 has 13 residues. V was pared by 3 bases and J by 3 bases, with 6 bases between. CDR3 in amino acids: CASSFFIYNEQFF. The CDR3 DNA follows: TGTGCCAGCAGTTTTTTTATCTACAATGAGCAGTTCTTC.

Turning to this clone: A junction boundary mismatches the germline segment, possibly from a read error. V is TRBV18 and J is TRBJ2-5; D perhaps matches TRBD2 (5 bases). Germline CDR1 and CDR2: KGHSH and LQKENI. CDR3 length: 12 amino acids. The CDR3 region has the DNA TGTGCCAGCTCACCACCGAGGGCGGCCGGTCACTTC. Translating it yields CASSPPRAAGHF.

This rearrangement joins TRBV27 to TRBJ2-3; D is ambiguous. Trimming cost V 0 bases and J 1 base, with 8 bases left between them. The germline gives CDR1 MNHEY, CDR2 SMNVEV (reference sequence). The CDR3 has 15 residues. CDR3 bases: TGTGCCAGCAGTTTATCGGTAACAGGCACAGATACGCAGTATTTT. Translation: CASSLSVTGTDTQYF.

This sequence joins TRBV2 and TRBJ2-7; 9 nucleotides line up with TRBD1. Germline lookup yields CDR1 SNHLY and CDR2 FYNNEI. The CDR3 has 13 residues. The ends lost 7 bases at V and 5 bases at J; junction bases unmatched: 6. The CDR3 coding sequence is TGTGCCAGCAAGCGGGACAGGGACCACGAGCAGTACTTC. It encodes CASKRDRDHEQYF.

In its sample, this clone was seen once. The rearrangement uses TRBV12-5 and TRBJ2-2; possible D gene TRBD1, 6 bases. V lost 7 bases and J lost 2, with 14 bases in between. The CDR3 sequence is 15 residues long. Germline V gene sequence: CDR1 LGHNT, CDR2 FRNRAP. The CDR3 loop reads CASALSGTNTGELFF. The CDR3 nucleotides are TGTGCTAGTGCTCTGTCCGGGACAAACACCGGGGAGCTGTTTTTT. The whole variable domain, filled in from reference TRBV12-5 and TRBJ2-2, reads DARVTQTPRHKVTEMGQEVTMRCQPILGHNTVFWYRQTMMQGLELLAYFRNRAPLDDSGMPKDRFSAEMPDATLATLKIQPSEPRDSAVYFCASALSGTNTGELFFGEGSRLTVL.

This chain uses TRBV18 with TRBJ1-1; maybe TRBD1 (5 bases). V was trimmed by 1 base and J by 3 bases, leaving 9 bases between them. CDR1 and CDR2 (germline): KGHSH, LQKENI. The CDR3 totals 14 residues. The CDR3 region is CASSPRGGDTEAFF. CDR3 coding DNA: TGTGCCAGCTCACCACGGGGCGGGGACACTGAAGCTTTCTTT.

This chain uses TRBV7-2 with TRBJ2-7, with D uncertain. The V end was cut by 5 bases, the J end by 1 base, with 3 bases between. The CDR3 is 11 amino acids. Germline V gene sequence: CDR1 SGHTA, CDR2 FQGNSA. CDR3 amino acids: CASSLSYEQYF. In DNA form, the CDR3 reads TGTGCCAGCAGCCTATCCTACGAGCAGTACTTC. The whole variable domain, remainder taken from reference TRBV7-2 and TRBJ2-7, is GAGVSQSPSNKVTEKGKDVELRCDPISGHTALYWYRQSLGQGLEFLIYFQGNSAPDKSGLPSDRFSAERTGGSVSTLTIQRTQQEDSAVYLCASSLSYEQYFGPGTRLTVT.

The chain uses TRBV6-5 and TRBJ1-6; 8 positions agree with TRBD1. This CDR3 spans 15 amino acids. The V and J ends lost 1 base and 8 bases, in that order; junction bases with no gene match: 4. The germline gives CDR1 MNHEY, CDR2 SVGAGI. The CDR3 nucleotides are TGTGCCAGCAGTTACTGGACAGGGAGGGATTCACCCCTCCACTTT. Its protein is CASSYWTGRDSPLHF.

The chain is built from TRBV6-2 or TRBV6-3 and TRBJ2-1; D perhaps matches TRBD2 (5 bases). The germline V gene encodes CDR1 MNHEY and CDR2 SVGEGT. Trimming stripped 5 bases from V and 9 bases from J, with 26 bases between. The CDR3 length is 17 residues. CDR3 nucleotides: TGTGCCAGCAGTGTGCAGGTGGGAGCCCCCCTCTGGGGTGAGCAGTTCTTC. Amino acid sequence: CASSVQVGAPLWGEQFF.

This chain joins TRBV11-3 and TRBJ2-3; 8 bases are shared with TRBD2. CDR3 length: 17 residues. Germline CDR1 SGHNT, CDR2 YENEEA. V shed 2 bases, J shed 4 bases, and the junction held 11 bases outside the gene matches. The CDR3 here is CASSLFPSRGGPDTQYF. CDR3 bases: TGTGCCAGCAGCTTATTTCCATCCCGGGGGGGGCCAGATACGCAGTATTTT.

V is TRBV10-3 and J is TRBJ1-1, with TRBD1 matching 7 bases. CDR1 and CDR2 from the germline V gene are ENHRY and SYGVKD. V lost 10 bases to trimming and J lost 4 bases; unmatched junction nucleotides: 3. CDR3 length: 11 amino acids. CDR3 sequence reads: CATQGGTEAFF. The CDR3 DNA reads as TGTGCCACGCAGGGGGGCACTGAAGCTTTCTTT.

The CDR3 sequence is CAISEGDRVGEPQHF. CDR3 bases: TGTGCCATCAGTGAGGGGGACAGGGTAGGTGAGCCCCAGCATTTT. The rearrangement joins TRBV10-3 to TRBJ1-5; 9 bases are shared with TRBD1. The CDR3 runs 15 residues. The germline V gene has CDR1 ENHRY and CDR2 SYGVKD. J gave up 8 bases and V 2 bases, and 7 bases lay outside the gene matches.

The chain links TRBV7-2 to TRBJ2-7, with D perhaps TRBD1 (5 bases). V lost 3 bases and J 2 bases, leaving 14 bases between the germline ends. The V gene's germline CDR1 is SGHTA and CDR2 FQGNSA. The CDR3 extends over 15 amino acids. DNA of the CDR3: TGTGCCAGCAGCTTTGGGGCGTCACTTACCTACGAGCAGTACTTC. This sequence encodes CASSFGASLTYEQYF.

This chain uses TRBV9 with TRBJ2-5, with TRBD1 matching 8 bases. CDR1 and CDR2 from the germline V gene are SGDLS and YYNGEE. J lost 5 bases, V lost 2 bases, and 8 bases had no gene match. The CDR3 has 15 residues. This CDR3 reads CASSVSGGGLETQYF. Written as DNA, the CDR3 is TGTGCCAGCAGCGTTTCAGGGGGCGGATTGGAGACCCAGTACTTC.

This clone was picked up a small number of times. The CDR3 protein is CASPRDTNNEQFF. DNA for the CDR3: TGTGCCAGCCCCCGGGACACAAACAATGAGCAGTTCTTC. The chain recombines TRBV5-8 with TRBJ2-1, with a possible D match to TRBD1 (6 bases). Germline V gene data show CDR1 as SGHTS and CDR2 as YDEGEE. The V end was cut by 7 bases, the J end by 5 bases, with 13 bases between. The CDR3 is made up of 13 amino acids.

The chain couples TRBV20-1 to TRBJ2-7; a possible D gene is TRBD1 (6 bases). Germline V gene lookup returns CDR1 DFQATT and CDR2 SNEGSKA (reference sequence). CDR3 length: 11 residues. The ends were cut back, 6 bases at V and 6 bases at J, with 12 bases in the middle. The DNA for the CDR3 is TGCAGTGCCTATACAGGGCCCGAGCAGTACTTC. This encodes CSAYTGPEQYF.

The CDR3 is CASSSGTLTSYEQYF. CDR3 sequence (DNA): TGTGCCAGCAGTTCCGGGACATTGACCTCCTACGAGCAGTACTTC. J is TRBJ2-7 and V is TRBV6-2 or TRBV6-3; a possible D gene is TRBD1 (6 bases). The ends were cut back, 4 bases at V and 0 bases at J, with 13 bases in the middle. Germline V lookup: CDR1 MNHEY, CDR2 SVGEGT. The CDR3 totals 15 residues.

The gene calls are TRBV4-3 and TRBJ2-3, with 7 nucleotides matching TRBD1. The V gene end was trimmed by 4 bases and the J gene end by 6 bases; junction bases not matched to a gene: 4. The CDR3 runs 13 residues. Germline V gene sequence: CDR1 LGHNA, CDR2 YSLEER. As DNA, the CDR3 is TGCGCCAGCAGCCCGCGACAGGGTGATACGCAGTATTTT. Protein: CASSPRQGDTQYF.

The chain uses TRBV5-1 and TRBJ2-1, with 13 bases lining up with TRBD2. Trimming cost V 1 base and J 8 bases; bases outside gene matches: 3. The CDR3 is made up of 15 amino acids. Germline V gene lookup returns CDR1 SGHRS and CDR2 YFSETQ. The DNA for the CDR3 is TGCGCCAGCAGCTTGACTAGCGGGGGGGCTGATGAGCAGTTCTTC. Translation: CASSLTSGGADEQFF.